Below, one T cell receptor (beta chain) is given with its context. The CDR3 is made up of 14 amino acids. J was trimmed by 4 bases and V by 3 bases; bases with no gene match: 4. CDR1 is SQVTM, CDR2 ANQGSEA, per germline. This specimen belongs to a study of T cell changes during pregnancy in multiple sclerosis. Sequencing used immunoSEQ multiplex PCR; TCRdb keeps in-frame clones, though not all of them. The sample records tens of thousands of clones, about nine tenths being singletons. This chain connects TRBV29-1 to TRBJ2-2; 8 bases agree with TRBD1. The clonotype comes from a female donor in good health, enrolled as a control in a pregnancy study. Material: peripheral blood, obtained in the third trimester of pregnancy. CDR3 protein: CSVEGTGATGELFF. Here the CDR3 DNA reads TGCAGCGTTGAGGGGACAGGTGCCACCGGGGAGCTGTTTTTT.